Listed here are 8 T cell receptor beta chains from one sample, sequenced in a study of cytotoxic CD8 clonotypes in ibrutinib-treated CLL. Measured with immunoSEQ multiplex PCR; TCRdb has only the in-frame clones, and not every one. The repertoire holds more than 110,000 clones, with around 82% as singletons. The sample in question was PBMCs, obtained after 36 months of ibrutinib treatment. These receptors were obtained from a human donor with chronic lymphocytic leukemia.

The chain recombines TRBV6-6 with TRBJ2-7; D unclear. The CDR3 is 16 amino acids. V was clipped by 2 bases and J by 2 bases, with 16 bases between them. Germline-derived CDR1 and CDR2 are MNHNY and SVGAGI (reference sequence). This chain's CDR3 is CASSYPPRQRTYEQYF. DNA of the CDR3: TGTGCCAGCAGTTACCCACCCCGGCAGCGCACCTACGAGCAGTACTTC.

This rearrangement joins TRBV7-9 to TRBJ2-4; D possibly corresponds to TRBD2 (7 bases). Trimming took off 5 bases at V and 3 bases at J, with 14 bases between the two ends. CDR3 length: 15 residues. CDR1 SEHNR and CDR2 FQNEAQ come from the germline V gene (reference sequence). CDR3 coding DNA: TGTGCCAGCAGCCGAAGGGGAGGGGGCAAAAACATTCAGTACTTC. Translation: CASSRRGGGKNIQYF.

V and J are TRBV7-7 and TRBJ2-2; 10 bases are shared with TRBD1. Trimming took 5 bases from V and 6 from J; bases not matched to a gene: 9. The CDR3 has 16 residues. Germline V gives CDR1 SSHAT, CDR2 FNYEAQ (reference sequence). The CDR3 sequence is CASSIGTGVKAGELFF. As DNA, the CDR3 is TGTGCCAGCAGCATCGGGACAGGGGTAAAGGCCGGGGAGCTGTTTTTT.

V gene TRBV9 combines with J gene TRBJ1-1; 9 bases are shared with TRBD1. The CDR3 covers 17 residues. Germline loops: CDR1 SGDLS, CDR2 YYNGEE. Germline trimming cut 4 bases from V and 1 base from J; bases unmatched to any gene: 11. The CDR3 DNA reads as TGTGCCAGCAGCATCACAACCGGGACAGGGCCGAACACTGAAGCTTTCTTT. This codes for CASSITTGTGPNTEAFF.

The V call is TRBV27, the J call TRBJ2-5; D perhaps matches TRBD2 (5 bases). Germline V gives CDR1 MNHEY, CDR2 SMNVEV (reference sequence). The V end lost 8 bases, the J end lost 5 bases, and 9 bases lay between the germline ends. The CDR3 runs to 11 residues. The CDR3 nucleotides read TGTGCCAGCGGACTCACGGAGACCCAGTACTTC. Encoded protein: CASGLTETQYF.

The J gene is TRBJ2-5, the V gene TRBV21-1; the D call TRBD2 from the table was never checked on the DNA. TRBV21-1 is a pseudogene. CDR3 size: 13 residues. The DNA for the CDR3 is TGTGCCAGCCGCGCGGGGGGCACAGAGACCCAGTACTTC. This gives the protein CASRAGGTETQYF.

This CDR3 is CASSPGHGNTEAFF. The DNA of the CDR3 is TGTGCCAGCAGCCCGGGGCACGGGAACACTGAAGCTTTCTTT. The rearrangement links TRBV7-2 to TRBJ1-1; a weak D match, TRBD1 (5 bases). Germline V lookup: CDR1 SGHTA, CDR2 FQGNSA. The V gene lost 5 bases and the J gene lost 1 base, with 11 bases spanning the gap. The CDR3 is 14 amino acids.

The gene calls are TRBV19 and TRBJ2-2; 8 nucleotides agree with TRBD2. Germline values: CDR1 LNHDA, CDR2 SQIVND (reference sequence). This CDR3 spans 16 amino acids. V lost 3 bases, J lost 5 bases, and 8 bases stayed unmatched. CDR3 sequence reads: CASSIGGTRRTGELFF. The CDR3 DNA follows: TGTGCCAGTAGTATTGGAGGGACTAGACGTACCGGGGAGCTGTTTTTT. Using reference TRBV19 and TRBJ2-2 for the parts outside the CDR3, the full variable domain is DGGITQSPKYLFRKEGQNVTLSCEQNLNHDAMYWYRQDPGQGLRLIYYSQIVNDFQKGDIAEGYSVSREKKESFPLTVTSAQKNPTAFYLCASSIGGTRRTGELFFGEGSRLTVL.